This paragraph covers one T cell receptor (beta chain) sequence. Its antigen remains undetermined. The sample holds no much larger clone one base away, and base qualities are not on file. This specimen belongs to a study of graft-versus-host responses after intestinal transplantation (dated by TCRdb to about 2021). Context from the whole study: Multivisceral, liver-intestinal, or isolated intestinal transplants were received by the recipients. Bulk TCR-beta CDR3 sequencing was used to track graft-versus-host and host-versus-graft alloreactive T cell clones in the graft, circulation and bone marrow after intestinal transplantation. The cohort enrolled fewer than 25 intestinal transplant recipients including one retransplant, and a few patients lacking pretransplant specimens were excluded. Samples from a few later patients were sequenced in-house on an Illumina MiSeq with MiXCR processing rather than by the commercial service. Anti-thymocyte globulin induction was given to all recipients, followed by maintenance tacrolimus and steroids for around three years. A peak of at least 4% donor T cells among recipient peripheral blood mononuclear cells was the definition used for donor T cell macrochimerism. To identify alloreactive clones, pre-transplant mixed lymphocyte reaction products were sequenced and then compared with unstimulated pre-transplant donor and recipient T cells.

At the junction V is shortened by 0 bases and J by 3 bases, with 12 bases in between. The germline V gene yields ENHRY for CDR1 and SYGVKD for CDR2. Taken from cysteine to phenylalanine, the CDR3 has 15 residues. The kept DNA is CDR3 alone, 45 bases in frame from the first base. Blood samples were collected up to 4 times in the first month after transplant and then at least monthly when available. Receptor amplification or capture employed the immunoSEQ multiplex PCR assay. For most patients, high-throughput TCR-beta CDR3 sequencing of genomic DNA was performed by Adaptive Biotechnologies. In the original analysis: Adaptive's ImmunoSEQ software was the source of the TCR sequencing data for around 20 patients, while a few other patients were processed with MiXCR and VDJtools. CDR3 nucleotide sequences shared between donor and recipient were removed because the origin of such sequences could not be assigned. To count as alloreactive, a clone needed at least 2-fold expansion over unstimulated cells and a minimum CFSE-low frequency of 0.002% (template counts) or 0.001% (read counts). Clones were considered mappable if detected in sequenced pre-transplant spleen, lymph node, or MLR CFSE-low populations of the donor or recipient. The cumulative frequency of alloreactive clones was calculated as a percentage of all sequences, weighted by copy number. Sourced from immuneACCESS, this table was stored by TCRdb with only in-frame sequences that have V and J called. A share of the clones is absent; for the studies checked, an unresolved V gene accounts for under half, and the remainder has no known explanation. V, J and clone size are taken as reported in that table, and D and trimming were inferred from the DNA itself. A total of thousands of clones appear in this sample, around 90% of them only once. The ten largest clones take up about 1.5% of the sample.

Points the paper makes about the study in general: GvH clones were found in recipient bone marrow, and some of the GvH clones appeared earlier in ileal mucosa or blood, which is consistent with an intestinal mucosal origin. Patients with donor T cell macrochimerism had high GvH to HvG T cell clonal ratios in their allografts. Early after transplant, declines in HvG clones were associated with peak levels of circulating GvH clones. Conclusions were limited by the relatively low number and heterogeneity of intestinal transplant patients.

The sample in question was PBMCs, obtained approximately 32 days after intestinal transplant. The source is a human patient who received an intestinal transplant, so some T cells may come from the graft donor. The chain uses TRBV10-3 and TRBJ2-7, and TRBD2 may be the D gene, going by 5 matching bases. The sequenced DNA is TGTGCCATCAGTGAGTCCGGGGATAGGTTCTACGAGCAGTACTTC. This gives the protein CAISESGDRFYEQYF.